This TCR beta chain was sequenced during a study of early stage breast cancer tumors. The CDR3 is made up of 18 amino acids. Germline trimming cut 2 bases from V and 0 bases from J; bases unmatched to any gene: 9. From germline, CDR1 is MNHNS and CDR2 SASEGT. This table comes from immunoSEQ multiplex PCR, and its TCRdb copy is limited to in-frame clones, with some not included. Here the sample spans about 9,000 clones, roughly 68% being singletons. V is TRBV6-1 and J is TRBJ1-5, with 8 bases identical to TRBD1. The sample taken for sequencing was breast tumor tissue. This clonotype was sampled from a person aged 45 to 59 with breast cancer. The CDR3 loop reads CASSEKGQGLASNQPQHF. The CDR3 coding sequence is TGTGCCAGCAGTGAAAAAGGACAGGGTCTTGCTAGCAATCAGCCCCAGCATTTT.